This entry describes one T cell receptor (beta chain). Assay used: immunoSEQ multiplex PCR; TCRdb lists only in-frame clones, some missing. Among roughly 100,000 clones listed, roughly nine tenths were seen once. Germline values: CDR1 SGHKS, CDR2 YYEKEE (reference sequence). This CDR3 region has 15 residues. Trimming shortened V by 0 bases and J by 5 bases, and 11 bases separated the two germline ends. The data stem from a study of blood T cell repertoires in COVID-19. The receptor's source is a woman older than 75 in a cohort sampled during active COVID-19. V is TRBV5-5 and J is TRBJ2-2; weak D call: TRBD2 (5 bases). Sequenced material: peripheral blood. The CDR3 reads CASSLEGRGTGELFF. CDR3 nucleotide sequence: TGTGCCAGCAGCTTGGAGGGTCGGGGTACCGGGGAGCTGTTTTTT.